Following are 22 T cell receptor beta chains from one sample sequenced in a study of beta chain features in type 1 diabetes. Expressed TCRB transcripts were sequenced, since all the RNA that had been isolated was reverse transcribed. The table came from immunoSEQ multiplex PCR; TCRdb's copy has only in-frame clones and leaves some out. The table lists a few hundred thousand clones, approximately 13% of them singletons, with roughly 0.033% in the top ten. Input material: naive CD4+ T cells from blood. The receptors originated from a man aged 25 to 40 in good health.

This chain links TRBV4-1 with TRBJ2-7, with D possibly matching TRBD2 (6 bases). Germline CDR1 MGHRA, CDR2 YSYEKL. There are 17 residues in the CDR3. V shed 0 bases and J shed 6 bases, with 21 bases lying between them. CDR3 DNA: TGCGCCAGCAGCCAAGATCTGAGGGGACTTGTAGGTGGCGAGCAGTACTTC. Translation: CASSQDLRGLVGGEQYF.

The chain has TRBV2 and TRBJ2-2, with D possibly TRBD2 on 5 matching bases. This CDR3 has 14 amino acids. The V end lost 6 bases, the J end lost 4 bases, and 12 bases lay between the germline ends. CDR1 and CDR2 (germline): SNHLY, FYNNEI. The CDR3 region is CASSRRTITGELFF. The CDR3 DNA reads as TGTGCCAGCAGCCGGAGGACCATCACCGGGGAGCTGTTTTTT.

There are a few counts of this clone. The chain combines TRBV9 with TRBJ1-2; D is undetermined. CDR1 is SGDLS, CDR2 YYNGEE, per germline. V gave up 1 base and J gave up 2 bases, with 6 bases separating them. The CDR3 runs 13 residues. CDR3 residues: CASSVHLNYGYTF. Here the CDR3 DNA reads TGTGCCAGCAGCGTACACCTAAACTATGGCTACACCTTC.

This clone was counted only a few times. The gene calls are TRBV2 and TRBJ2-1; D gene unclear. Germline V gives CDR1 SNHLY, CDR2 FYNNEI. Between the trimmed V and J ends, which lost 6 bases and 0 bases, there was a span of 12 bases. This CDR3 contains 15 residues. CDR3 sequence (DNA): TGTGCCAGCAGCCCGACCCCCAGCTCCTACAATGAGCAGTTCTTC. Protein: CASSPTPSSYNEQFF.

This clone was recorded a few times. The chain combines TRBV30 with TRBJ2-3, with D possibly TRBD2 on 6 matching bases. This CDR3 contains 14 residues. Trimming removed 2 bases from V and 1 base from J, with 10 bases in between. From germline, CDR1 is GTSNPN and CDR2 SVGIG (reference sequence). The CDR3 DNA follows: TGTGCCTGGAGTCTGATAGCGGGCACAGATACGCAGTATTTT. Its protein is CAWSLIAGTDTQYF.

The genes are TRBV15 and TRBJ2-4; the D is unclear. The CDR3 is 17 residues long. Germline CDR1 and CDR2: LNHNV and YYDKDF (reference sequence). Deletions cut 0 bases from V and 0 bases from J, with 12 bases between. CDR3 nucleotide sequence: TGTGCCACCAGCAGAGAGCACCGGAACCTAGCCAAAAACATTCAGTACTTC. This codes for CATSREHRNLAKNIQYF. The entire variable domain, with the rest obtained from reference TRBV15 and TRBJ2-4, is as follows: DAMVIQNPRYQVTQFGKPVTLSCSQTLNHNVMYWYQQKSSQAPKLLFHYYDKDFNNEADTPDNFQSRRPNTSFCFLDIRSPGLGDTAMYLCATSREHRNLAKNIQYFGAGTRLSVL.

Points on this clone: The sample holds other DNA sequences that translate to the same CDR3. The chain joins TRBV7-2 to TRBJ1-2; 7 nucleotides line up with TRBD1. CDR1 and CDR2 from the germline V gene are SGHTA and FQGNSA. V trimming: 4 bases; J trimming: 5 bases; junction bases outside the gene matches: 7. This CDR3 is built from 14 residues. CDR3 in DNA: TGTGCCAGCAGCTCCCCGACAGGGCGGTATGGCTACACCTTC. Residues: CASSSPTGRYGYTF. Full variable domain (remainder filled in from reference TRBV7-2 and TRBJ1-2): GAGVSQSPSNKVTEKGKDVELRCDPISGHTALYWYRQSLGQGLEFLIYFQGNSAPDKSGLPSDRFSAERTGGSVSTLTIQRTQQEDSAVYLCASSSPTGRYGYTFGSGTRLTVV.

The chain carries TRBV2 and TRBJ1-2, with TRBD1 matching 7 bases. This CDR3 contains 13 residues. The germline CDR1 and CDR2 sequences are SNHLY and FYNNEI. V was clipped by 4 bases and J by 8 bases; unmatched bases: 7. CDR3 sequence (DNA): TGTGCCAGCAGTGTAGAAGGGGGCCTGGGCTACACCTTC. Translating gives CASSVEGGLGYTF.

The chain employs TRBV4-3 and TRBJ1-2, with 9 positions matching TRBD1. V was pared by 0 bases and J by 5 bases, with 4 bases of the junction left unmatched. The CDR3 is 15 amino acids. Germline assignment: CDR1 LGHNA and CDR2 YSLEER. CDR3 nucleotide sequence: TGCGCCAGCAGCCAAGACCCGGGACAGGGTTATGGCTACACCTTC. Its protein product is CASSQDPGQGYGYTF.

This chain uses TRBV7-2 with TRBJ2-3; either TRBD1 or TRBD2 may fit D (5 bases each). CDR1 and CDR2 (germline): SGHTA, FQGNSA. The CDR3 is 16 amino acids. The germline V and J ends were trimmed by 1 base and 0 bases, with 11 bases remaining between them. CDR3 protein: CASSLGGAASTDTQYF. CDR3 nucleotide sequence: TGTGCCAGCAGCTTAGGAGGGGCGGCTAGCACAGATACGCAGTATTTT. The entire variable domain, with the rest obtained from reference TRBV7-2 and TRBJ2-3, is as follows: GAGVSQSPSNKVTEKGKDVELRCDPISGHTALYWYRQSLGQGLEFLIYFQGNSAPDKSGLPSDRFSAERTGGSVSTLTIQRTQQEDSAVYLCASSLGGAASTDTQYFGPGTRLTVL.

The chain recombines TRBV9 with TRBJ1-1, with D possibly matching TRBD1 (6 bases). Germline V CDR1 and CDR2: SGDLS, YYNGEE. The CDR3 extends over 15 amino acids. V shed 4 bases and J shed 2 bases, with 15 bases lying between them. The CDR3 protein is CASSLTGRTNTEAFF. The CDR3 nucleotides are TGTGCCAGCAGCTTAACAGGGAGAACAAACACTGAAGCTTTCTTT.

This chain joins TRBV11-2 and TRBJ2-7; D not certain. CDR1 and CDR2 (germline): SGHAT, FQNNGV. This CDR3 contains 12 residues. V was clipped by 5 bases and J by 6 bases, with 11 bases between them. The DNA for the CDR3 is TGTGCCAGCAGCATCCACCGGGCCGAGCAGTACTTC. It yields the protein CASSIHRAEQYF.

This chain joins TRBV5-1 and TRBJ2-4; no clear D. The V gene's germline CDR1 is SGHRS and CDR2 YFSETQ. There are 15 residues in the CDR3. V lost 4 bases to trimming and J lost 1 base, with 12 bases between them. CDR3 region: CASSPSFGAKNIQYF. DNA of the CDR3: TGCGCCAGCAGCCCCTCCTTTGGGGCCAAAAACATTCAGTACTTC.

The sample holds a few counts of this clone. The V and J genes are TRBV7-2 and TRBJ2-3; no definite D call. Germline CDR1 and CDR2: SGHTA and FQGNSA. Between the trimmed V and J ends, which lost 5 bases and 8 bases, there was a span of 20 bases. The CDR3 extends over 15 amino acids. CDR3 region: CASSPPRPDPATQYF. The CDR3 bases are TGTGCCAGCAGCCCACCTAGACCAGACCCCGCTACGCAGTATTTT.

The chain is built from TRBV7-7 and TRBJ1-4, with a weak D call TRBD1 (6 bases). CDR3 length equals 13 residues. Germline CDR1 and CDR2: SSHAT and FNYEAQ (reference sequence). The V and J ends lost 0 bases and 7 bases respectively, with 6 bases between them. The CDR3 loop reads CASSLARGEKLFF. CDR3 sequence (DNA): TGTGCCAGCAGCTTAGCCAGGGGTGAAAAACTGTTTTTT.

The J gene is TRBJ1-1, the V gene TRBV25-1, with D unresolved. CDR3 size: 15 residues. Germline CDR1 reads MGHDK; CDR2 reads SYGVNS. Trimming pared 3 bases from V and 1 base from J, leaving 12 bases between. The CDR3 coding sequence is TGTGCCAGCAGTGACTCACGGACCGGGAACACTGAAGCTTTCTTT. It is translated as CASSDSRTGNTEAFF.

The chain uses TRBV10-3 and TRBJ2-3; possible D gene TRBD2, 5 bases. The CDR3 runs 14 residues. Deletions cut 9 bases from V and 2 bases from J, with 15 bases between. The germline CDR1 and CDR2 sequences are ENHRY and SYGVKD. This CDR3 reads CAIRPGGLTDTQYF. The CDR3 DNA is TGTGCCATAAGACCTGGAGGACTCACAGATACGCAGTATTTT.

As concerns this clone: Relative to the germline gene, one junction end is altered; a read error may explain this. The CDR3 loop reads CALSSGSNQPQHF. Here the CDR3 DNA reads TGTGCCTTGAGTTCCGGTAGCAATCAGCCCCAGCATTTT. The chain recombines TRBV30 with TRBJ1-5; D is unresolved. Germline V gene data show CDR1 as GTSNPN and CDR2 as SVGIG (reference sequence). The CDR3 covers 13 residues. Full variable domain (rest looked up from reference TRBV30 and TRBJ1-5): SQTIHQWPATLVQPVGSPLSLECTVEGTSNPNLYWYRQAAGRGLQLLFYSVGIGQISSEVPQNLSASRPQDRQFILSSKKLLLSDSGFYLCALSSGSNQPQHFGDGTRLSIL.

The chain is built from TRBV5-4 and TRBJ2-3; D gene uncertain. V lost 7 bases and J 4 bases, leaving 16 bases between the germline ends. The CDR3 runs to 14 residues. Germline V lookup: CDR1 SGHNT, CDR2 YYREEE (reference sequence). This CDR3 reads CASYDGVNSDTQYF. The CDR3 coding sequence is TGTGCCAGCTATGATGGGGTTAACTCAGATACGCAGTATTTT. The variable domain in full, with the rest retrieved from reference TRBV5-4 and TRBJ2-3, is ETGVTQSPTHLIKTRGQQVTLRCSSQSGHNTVSWYQQALGQGPQFIFQYYREEENGRGNFPPRFSGLQFPNYSSELNVNALELDDSALYLCASYDGVNSDTQYFGPGTRLTVL.

The chain has TRBV9 and TRBJ2-5; D is unresolved. This CDR3 spans 15 amino acids. Germline assignment: CDR1 SGDLS and CDR2 YYNGEE. Trimming removed 4 bases at V and 0 bases at J, with 13 bases between. Here the CDR3 DNA reads TGTGCCAGCAGCCCACCAGAAACGTACCAAGAGACCCAGTACTTC. It translates to CASSPPETYQETQYF.

There are a few counts of this clone. CDR3 residues: CASRAGDSGANVLTF. The CDR3, as DNA: TGTGCCAGCAGAGCAGGGGACTCTGGGGCCAACGTCCTGACTTTC. The chain recombines TRBV2 with TRBJ2-6; a possible D gene is TRBD1 (6 bases). Trimming left V 6 bases short and J 0 bases short, with 9 bases between. This CDR3 comprises 15 residues. Germline CDR1 SNHLY, CDR2 FYNNEI.

In its sample, this clone was seen many times. The J gene is TRBJ1-6, the V gene TRBV16; unclear D gene. CDR3 size: 13 residues. Germline assignment: CDR1 KGHSY and CDR2 FQNENV. V shed 2 bases and J shed 10 bases, with 9 bases lying between them. The CDR3 DNA follows: TGTGCCAGCAGCCAAAGGTGGGAGTCACCCCTCCACTTT. It yields the protein CASSQRWESPLHF.